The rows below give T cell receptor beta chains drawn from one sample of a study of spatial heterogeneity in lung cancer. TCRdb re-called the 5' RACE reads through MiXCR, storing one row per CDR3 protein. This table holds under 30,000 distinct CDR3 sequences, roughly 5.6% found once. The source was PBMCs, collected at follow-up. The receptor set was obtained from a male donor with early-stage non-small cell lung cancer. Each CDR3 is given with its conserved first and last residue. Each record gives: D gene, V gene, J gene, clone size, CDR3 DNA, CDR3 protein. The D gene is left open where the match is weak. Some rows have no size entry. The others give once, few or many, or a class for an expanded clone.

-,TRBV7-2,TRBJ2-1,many,TGTGCCAGCAGCTTACGGGTTTTCCCGAATGAGCAGTTCTTC,CASSLRVFPNEQFF
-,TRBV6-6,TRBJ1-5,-,TGTGCCAGCCGGACCGGGAACAAAAATCAGCCCCAGCATTTT,CASRTGNKNQPQHF
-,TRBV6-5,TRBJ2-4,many,TGTGCCAGCAGCCCCAAGGGCTCGGGGCATCGGGTAAACATTCAGTACTTC,CASSPKGSGHRVNIQYF
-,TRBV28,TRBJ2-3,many,TGTGCCAGCAGTAAGGAGGTTAGTCCACTGATCACAGATACGCAGTATTTT,CASSKEVSPLITDTQYF
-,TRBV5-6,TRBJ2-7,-,TGTGCCAGCAGCTTGTTCTACGAGCAGTACTTC,CASSLFYEQYF
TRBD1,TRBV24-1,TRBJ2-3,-,TGTGCCACCAGTGGGACAGGGGGCGCCCCAGATACGCAGTATTTT,CATSGTGGAPDTQYF
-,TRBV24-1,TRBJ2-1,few,TGTGCCACCAGTGATTTCGAGGACAATGAGCAGTTCTTC,CATSDFEDNEQFF
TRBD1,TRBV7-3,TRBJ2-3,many,TGTGCCAGCAGCTTAAAGGGACAGGGGTGGAGCACAGATACGCAGTATTTT,CASSLKGQGWSTDTQYF
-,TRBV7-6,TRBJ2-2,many,TGTGCCAGCAGCGCGGGACACAAAACCGGGGAGCTGTTTTTT,CASSAGHKTGELFF
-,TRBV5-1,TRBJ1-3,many,TGCGCCAGCAGCTTTGGGGGAAACTCTGGAAACACCATATATTTT,CASSFGGNSGNTIYF
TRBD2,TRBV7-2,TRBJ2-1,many,TGTGCCAGCAGGGAAGTTAGCGGGGGCTACAATGAGCAGTTCTTC,CASREVSGGYNEQFF
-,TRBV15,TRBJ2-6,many,TGTGCCACCAGCCCACCCACTAATAAACCGTCTGGGGCCAACGTCCTGACTTTC,CATSPPTNKPSGANVLTF
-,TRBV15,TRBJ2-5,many,TGTGCCACCAGCAGAGACCCCCTAGAGACCCAGTACTTC,CATSRDPLETQYF
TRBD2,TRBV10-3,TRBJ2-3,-,TGTGCCATCAGGGCGAGCGGGGGGAGCACAGATACGCAGTATTTT,CAIRASGGSTDTQYF
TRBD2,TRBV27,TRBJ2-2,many,TGTGCCAGCAGTTTAGGTCTAGCGGGGGCGGGCACCGGGGAGCTGTTTTTT,CASSLGLAGAGTGELFF
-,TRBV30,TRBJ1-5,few,TGTGCCTGGAGTGTAACCGAAGATCAGCCCCAGCATTTT,CAWSVTEDQPQHF
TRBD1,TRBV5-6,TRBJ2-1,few,TGTGCCAGCAGCTGGACAGGGTTGGGCAATGAGCAGTTCTTC,CASSWTGLGNEQFF
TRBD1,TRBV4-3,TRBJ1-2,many,TGCGCCAGCAGCCAAGAACAGGGGGACTATGGCTACACCTTC,CASSQEQGDYGYTF